Listed below are T cell receptor beta chains from one sample, sequenced in a study of blood T cell repertoires in COVID-19. Here immunoSEQ multiplex PCR was the method, and the copy in TCRdb shows in-frame clones only, minus some. The data contain about 140,000 clones, approximately 85% of them singletons. Sequencing was performed on peripheral blood. These receptor sequences come from a man aged 45-60 years with acute or convalescent COVID-19. Both conserved end residues are part of each CDR3. D genes are given only for firm matches. Some rows have no size entry. The others give once, few or many, or a class for an expanded clone.

size	V	J	D	DNA	CDR3
.	TRBV4-1	TRBJ2-2	TRBD2	TGCGCCAGCAAGAGACTAGCGGGGGGACCGAACACCGGGGAGCTGTTTTTT	CASKRLAGGPNTGELFF
.	TRBV5-6	TRBJ1-1	.	TGTGCCAGCGCGGTCGCCCGGGGAGGGACTGAAGCTTTCTTT	CASAVARGGTEAFF
.	TRBV5-5	TRBJ2-7	TRBD2	TGTGCCAGCAGCTTGGACGGGGGGAGCTACGAGCAGTACTTC	CASSLDGGSYEQYF
.	TRBV19	TRBJ1-6	TRBD1	TGTGCCAGTAGTACGGGGCAGGGGGCCAGTTCACCCCTCCACTTT	CASSTGQGASSPLHF
.	TRBV6-1	TRBJ1-1	.	TGTGCCAGCAGTGATCCCGGCGGAATGAACACTGAAGCTTTCTTT	CASSDPGGMNTEAFF
few	TRBV4-2	TRBJ2-5	.	TGTGCCAGCAGCCGTTTGATGGAGGAGACCCAGTACTTC	CASSRLMEETQYF
.	TRBV3-1/TRBV3-2	TRBJ1-1	.	TGTGCCAGCAGCCAAGGACAGAAGAACACTGAAGCTTTCTTT	CASSQGQKNTEAFF
.	TRBV30	TRBJ2-1	TRBD2	TGTGCCTGGAGCCCGACTAGCGGGAAACACAATGAGCAGTTCTTC	CAWSPTSGKHNEQFF
.	TRBV20-1	TRBJ2-5	TRBD2	TGCAGTGCTAGTGGTGCTAGCGGGGGGGCACAAGAGACCCAGTACTTC	CSASGASGGAQETQYF
.	TRBV2	TRBJ2-3	TRBD1	TGTGCCAGCGGGACAGGGCTCGATACGCAGTATTTT	CASGTGLDTQYF
.	TRBV7-9	TRBJ2-1	TRBD2	TGTGCCAGCAGCGGGACAGGGACTAGCGGGAGCCTGGGTGAGCAGTTCTTC	CASSGTGTSGSLGEQFF
.	TRBV24-1	TRBJ2-5	.	TGTGCCACCAGTGATGACATACAGGGAGAGGGGTTAGAGACCCAGTACTTC	CATSDDIQGEGLETQYF
.	TRBV7-9	TRBJ2-2	.	TGTGCCAGCAGACAACATACCGATACCGGGGAGCTGTTTTTT	CASRQHTDTGELFF
.	TRBV4-2	TRBJ2-5	.	TGTGCCAGCAGCCAAGATTCCTATGGCGGCATGCGGGAGACCCAGTACTTC	CASSQDSYGGMRETQYF
.	TRBV9	TRBJ1-3	TRBD1	TGTGCCAGCAGCCCAAGGACAGGGGAAAACACCATATATTTT	CASSPRTGENTIYF
.	TRBV11-2	TRBJ2-1	TRBD2	TGTGCCAGCAGCCGCGGGAGCGGGGGGGCCATTGGAAATGAGCAGTTCTTC	CASSRGSGGAIGNEQFF
.	TRBV19	TRBJ2-2	TRBD2	TGTGCCAGTAGTACGACTTCGGGACTAGCGGGAGAAGGCACCGGGGAGCTGTTTTTT	CASSTTSGLAGEGTGELFF
.	TRBV10-3	TRBJ1-5	.	TGTGCCATCAGCACAGGGCCTGATAATCAGCCCCAGCATTTT	CAISTGPDNQPQHF
.	TRBV7-6	TRBJ1-1	TRBD1	TGTGCCAGCAGCTTTCGACAGGGGCCCAACACTGAAGCTTTCTTT	CASSFRQGPNTEAFF
.	TRBV27	TRBJ2-5	.	TGTGCCAGCAGAAAAACAGGGACCGGGACCCAGTACTTC	CASRKTGTGTQYF
.	TRBV19	TRBJ2-7	.	TGTGCCAGTAGTATAGTAATCGGGGGGCTAGAAGTCTACGAGCAGTACTTC	CASSIVIGGLEVYEQYF
once	TRBV7-8	TRBJ2-1	.	TGTGCCAGCAGCTTATCGTGGGGGGGCAACTACAATGAGCAGTTCTTC	CASSLSWGGNYNEQFF